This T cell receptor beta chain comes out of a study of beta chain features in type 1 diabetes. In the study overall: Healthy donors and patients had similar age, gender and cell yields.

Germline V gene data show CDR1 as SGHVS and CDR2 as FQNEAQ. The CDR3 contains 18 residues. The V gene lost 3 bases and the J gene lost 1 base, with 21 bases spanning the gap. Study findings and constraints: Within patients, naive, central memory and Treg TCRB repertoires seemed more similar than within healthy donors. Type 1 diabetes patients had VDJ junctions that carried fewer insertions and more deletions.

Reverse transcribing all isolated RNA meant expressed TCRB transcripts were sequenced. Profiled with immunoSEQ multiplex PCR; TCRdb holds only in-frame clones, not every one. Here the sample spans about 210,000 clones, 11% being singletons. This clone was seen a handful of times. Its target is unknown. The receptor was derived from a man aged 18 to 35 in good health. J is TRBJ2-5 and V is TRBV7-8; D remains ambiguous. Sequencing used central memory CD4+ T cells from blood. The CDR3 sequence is CASSFDRSPPGPQETQYF. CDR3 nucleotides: TGTGCCAGCAGCTTCGATCGTTCCCCCCCGGGCCCCCAAGAGACCCAGTACTTC.